Following are 9 T cell receptor beta chains from one sample sequenced in a study of blood T cell repertoires in COVID-19. Assay used: immunoSEQ multiplex PCR; TCRdb lists only in-frame clones, some missing. This sample carries more than 300,000 clones, roughly 80% of them seen once, and the ten largest clones take approximately 5%. Sequencing used PBMCs or T cells enriched from blood (not recorded which). These receptors all come from a woman aged 45 to 65 who had recovered from COVID-19.

In its sample, this clone was seen a few times. The chain employs TRBV4-1 and TRBJ1-1; D might be TRBD1 (5 bases). V shed 1 base and J shed 2 bases, with 11 bases lying between them. Per germline, CDR1 MGHRA and CDR2 YSYEKL. CDR3 length: 15 residues. The CDR3 DNA reads TGCGCCAGCAGCCAAGGACGCGGACATAACACTGAAGCTTTCTTT. Translation gives CASSQGRGHNTEAFF.

Only a few counts were recorded for this clone. The rearrangement uses TRBV5-4 and TRBJ2-3; 8 bases align to TRBD2. The CDR3 covers 14 residues. V dropped 0 bases and J dropped 4; count of bases not matched to a gene: 1. Germline V lookup: CDR1 SGHNT, CDR2 YYREEE (reference sequence). CDR3 nucleotide sequence: TGTGCCAGCAGCTTGGCCGGGAGGGCAGATACGCAGTATTTT. This encodes CASSLAGRADTQYF.

The V call is TRBV6-5, the J call TRBJ2-7; D is perhaps TRBD1 (6 bases). Trimming took 6 bases from V and 5 from J, leaving 14 bases between them. This CDR3 contains 13 residues. Germline V lookup: CDR1 MNHEY, CDR2 SVGAGI. The CDR3 nucleotides are TGTGCCAGCAGGGCAGGGGCCCCAAACGAGCAGTACTTC. Amino acid sequence: CASRAGAPNEQYF.

V gene TRBV29-1 combines with J gene TRBJ1-1; D not resolved. V shed 3 bases and J shed 7 bases, with 15 bases lying between them. Germline CDR1 SQVTM, CDR2 ANQGSEA. CDR3 length: 13 amino acids. CDR3 sequence (DNA): TGCAGCGTTGAGACCTGGGAGTTTGGTGAAGCTTTCTTT. Translation gives CSVETWEFGEAFF.

This chain links TRBV9 with TRBJ2-7, with 10 bases that match TRBD1. Germline assignment: CDR1 SGDLS and CDR2 YYNGEE. CDR3 length: 16 residues. After removal of 3 bases from V and 6 bases from J, the junction contained 12 bases not matched to a gene. DNA for the CDR3: TGTGCCAGCAGCGCCGACCGGGACAGGGGTTCTCTCGAGCAGTACTTC. Translated, it gives CASSADRDRGSLEQYF.

This chain connects TRBV5-8 to TRBJ1-2; 9 bases map to TRBD1. The J segment lost 4 bases and the V segment lost 4 bases, leaving 8 bases of the junction unmatched. From germline, CDR1 is SGHTS and CDR2 YDEGEE. The CDR3 spans 15 residues. The CDR3 spells CASSITGTGLYGYTF. The CDR3 nucleotides are TGTGCCAGCAGCATTACCGGGACAGGGCTCTATGGCTACACCTTC.

The CDR3 protein is CASSQDQGQPYGYTF. The DNA for the CDR3 is TGCGCCAGCAGCCAAGATCAGGGACAGCCCTATGGCTACACCTTC. The chain employs TRBV4-3 and TRBJ1-2, with 7 bases that match TRBD1. The V gene end was trimmed by 0 bases and the J gene end by 4 bases; junction bases not matched to a gene: 5. Germline V gene sequence: CDR1 LGHNA, CDR2 YSLEER. The CDR3 spans 15 residues.

With respect to this clone: This sample also contains other DNA sequences that code for the same CDR3. The chain combines TRBV4-1 with TRBJ2-7, with TRBD1 matching 9 bases. The CDR3 loop spans 15 amino acids. Germline CDR1 reads MGHRA; CDR2 reads YSYEKL. J lost 4 bases, V lost 1 base, and 5 bases had no gene match. CDR3 loop: CASSQGQGGTYEQYF. The CDR3 DNA reads TGCGCCAGCAGCCAAGGACAGGGGGGAACTTACGAGCAGTACTTC.

This chain links TRBV7-2 with TRBJ2-7; 10 nucleotides agree with TRBD1. The length of the CDR3 is 16 residues. V gave up 0 bases and J gave up 4 bases; unmatched junction bases: 6. The germline V gene encodes CDR1 SGHTA and CDR2 FQGNSA. The CDR3 is CASSLARADRGYEQYF. CDR3 coding DNA: TGTGCCAGCAGCTTAGCGAGAGCGGACAGGGGGTACGAGCAGTACTTC. The full variable domain, rest sourced from reference TRBV7-2 and TRBJ2-7, is GAGVSQSPSNKVTEKGKDVELRCDPISGHTALYWYRQSLGQGLEFLIYFQGNSAPDKSGLPSDRFSAERTGGSVSTLTIQRTQQEDSAVYLCASSLARADRGYEQYFGPGTRLTVT.